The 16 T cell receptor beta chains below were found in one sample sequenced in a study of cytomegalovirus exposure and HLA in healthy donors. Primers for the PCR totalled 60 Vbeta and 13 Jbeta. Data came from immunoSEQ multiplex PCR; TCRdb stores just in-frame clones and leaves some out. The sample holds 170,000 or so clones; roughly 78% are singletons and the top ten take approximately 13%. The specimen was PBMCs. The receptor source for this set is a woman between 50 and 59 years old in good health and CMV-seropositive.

The DNA for the CDR3 is TGTGCCAGCAGTTTCGCAGGGTCCTACGAGCAGTACTTC. This gives the protein CASSFAGSYEQYF. The chain uses TRBV28 and TRBJ2-7; D is possibly TRBD1 (5 bases). Germline V gene lookup returns CDR1 MDHEN and CDR2 SYDVKM. V was cut by 3 bases and J by 1 base, with 7 bases left in between. CDR3 size: 13 residues.

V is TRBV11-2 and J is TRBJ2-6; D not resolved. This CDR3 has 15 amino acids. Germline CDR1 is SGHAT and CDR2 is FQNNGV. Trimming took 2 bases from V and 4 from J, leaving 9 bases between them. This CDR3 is CASSLLATGANVLTF. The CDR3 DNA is TGTGCCAGCAGCTTATTAGCAACGGGGGCCAACGTCCTGACTTTC.

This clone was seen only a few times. The CDR3 coding sequence is TGTGCCAGCAGCCCCGGGACAATCACTGAAGCTTTCTTT. Protein sequence: CASSPGTITEAFF. This chain connects TRBV7-2 to TRBJ1-1, with D perhaps matching TRBD1 (6 bases). Germline V gives CDR1 SGHTA, CDR2 FQGNSA. This CDR3 spans 13 amino acids. Trimming took off 5 bases at V and 4 bases at J, with 11 bases between the two ends.

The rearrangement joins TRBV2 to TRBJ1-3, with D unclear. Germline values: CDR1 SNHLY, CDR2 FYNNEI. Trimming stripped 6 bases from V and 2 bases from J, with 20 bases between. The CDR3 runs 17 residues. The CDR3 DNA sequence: TGTGCCAGCAGCTCCGACACCGGGATCAGAGCTGGAAACACCATATATTTT. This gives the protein CASSSDTGIRAGNTIYF.

In nucleotides, the CDR3 is TGTGCCAGCAGTCAGGGGCCGGACCAGAAACTGTTTTTT. It is translated as CASSQGPDQKLFF. This chain joins TRBV6-5 and TRBJ1-4; D is perhaps TRBD1 (6 bases). The germline V and J ends were trimmed by 5 bases and 11 bases, with 15 bases remaining between them. CDR3 length: 13 amino acids. In germline, CDR1 is MNHEY, CDR2 SVGAGI.

CDR3 coding DNA: TGTGCCTGGAGTGGCAACTTGGGCGGGGAGACCCAGTACTTC. Amino acids: CAWSGNLGGETQYF. The chain combines TRBV30 with TRBJ2-5; D possibly corresponds to TRBD2 (5 bases). The germline CDR1 and CDR2 sequences are GTSNPN and SVGIG (reference sequence). The germline V and J ends were trimmed by 1 base and 5 bases, with 14 bases remaining between them. CDR3 length equals 14 residues. The full variable domain, with the rest looked up from reference TRBV30 and TRBJ2-5, is SQTIHQWPATLVQPVGSPLSLECTVEGTSNPNLYWYRQAAGRGLQLLFYSVGIGQISSEVPQNLSASRPQDRQFILSSKKLLLSDSGFYLCAWSGNLGGETQYFGPGTRLLVL.

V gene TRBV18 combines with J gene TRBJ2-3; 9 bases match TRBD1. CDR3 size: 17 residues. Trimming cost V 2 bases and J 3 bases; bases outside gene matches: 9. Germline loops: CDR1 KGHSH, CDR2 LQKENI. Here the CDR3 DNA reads TGTGCCAGCTCACCAAAGGCTCCGGGACAGGGTACAGATACGCAGTATTTT. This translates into CASSPKAPGQGTDTQYF.

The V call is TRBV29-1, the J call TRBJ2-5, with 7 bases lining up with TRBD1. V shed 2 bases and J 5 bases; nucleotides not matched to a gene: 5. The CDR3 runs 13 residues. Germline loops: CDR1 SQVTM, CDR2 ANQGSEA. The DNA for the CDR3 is TGCAGCGTTGAAAAAGGGGGCGGGGAGACCCAGTACTTC. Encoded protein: CSVEKGGGETQYF.

CDR3: CASSLARTGGSTDTQYF. The CDR3 nucleotides read TGTGCCAGCAGCTTAGCCCGGACAGGGGGTAGCACAGATACGCAGTATTTT. This chain uses TRBV7-8 with TRBJ2-3, with 10 positions matching TRBD1. This CDR3 has 17 residues. CDR1 and CDR2 from the germline V gene are SGHVS and FQNEAQ. The trim removed 0 bases at V and 0 bases at J, leaving 3 bases unmatched.

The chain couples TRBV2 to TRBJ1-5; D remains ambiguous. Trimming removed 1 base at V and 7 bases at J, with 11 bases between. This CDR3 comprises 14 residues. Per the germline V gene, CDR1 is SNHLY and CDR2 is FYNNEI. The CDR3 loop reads CASSEGQYSQPQHF. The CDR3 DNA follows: TGTGCCAGCAGTGAAGGGCAGTATTCACAGCCCCAGCATTTT.

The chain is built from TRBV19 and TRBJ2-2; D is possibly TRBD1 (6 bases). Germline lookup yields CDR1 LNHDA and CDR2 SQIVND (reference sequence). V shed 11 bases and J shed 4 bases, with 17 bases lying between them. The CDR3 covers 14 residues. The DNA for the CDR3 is TGTGCCTGCGAAGGACAGTCTCCCACCGGGGAGCTGTTTTTT. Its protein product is CACEGQSPTGELFF.

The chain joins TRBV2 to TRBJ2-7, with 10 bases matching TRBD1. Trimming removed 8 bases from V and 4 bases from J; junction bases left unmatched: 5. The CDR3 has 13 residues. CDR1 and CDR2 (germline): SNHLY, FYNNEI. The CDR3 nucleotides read TGTGCCAGCCTCTGGACAGGGGGTTACGAGCAGTACTTC. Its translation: CASLWTGGYEQYF. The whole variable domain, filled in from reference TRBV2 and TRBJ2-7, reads EPEVTQTPSHQVTQMGQEVILRCVPISNHLYFYWYRQILGQKVEFLVSFYNNEISEKSEIFDDQFSVERPDGSNFTLKIRSTKLEDSAMYFCASLWTGGYEQYFGPGTRLTVT.

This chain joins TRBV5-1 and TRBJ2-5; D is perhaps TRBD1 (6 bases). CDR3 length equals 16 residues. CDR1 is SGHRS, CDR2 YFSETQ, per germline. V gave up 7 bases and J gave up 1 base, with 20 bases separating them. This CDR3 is CASDEQGSLLQETQYF. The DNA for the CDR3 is TGCGCCAGCGATGAACAGGGATCGCTTCTCCAAGAGACCCAGTACTTC. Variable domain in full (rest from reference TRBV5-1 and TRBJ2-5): KAGVTQTPRYLIKTRGQQVTLSCSPISGHRSVSWYQQTPGQGLQFLFEYFSETQRNKGNFPGRFSGRQFSNSRSEMNVSTLELGDSALYLCASDEQGSLLQETQYFGPGTRLLVL.

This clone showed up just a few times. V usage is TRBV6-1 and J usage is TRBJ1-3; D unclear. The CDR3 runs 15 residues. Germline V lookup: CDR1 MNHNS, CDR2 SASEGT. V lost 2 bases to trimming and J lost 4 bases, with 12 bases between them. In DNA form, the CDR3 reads TGTGCCAGCAGTGAATTATCGGCAGGCGGAAACACCATATATTTT. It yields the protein CASSELSAGGNTIYF.

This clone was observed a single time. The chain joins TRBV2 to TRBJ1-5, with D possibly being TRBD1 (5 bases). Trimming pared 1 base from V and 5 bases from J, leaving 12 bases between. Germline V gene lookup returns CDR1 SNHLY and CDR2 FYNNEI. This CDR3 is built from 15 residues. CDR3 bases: TGTGCCAGCAGTGAAGGCAACGGGGACTATCAGCCCCAGCATTTT. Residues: CASSEGNGDYQPQHF.

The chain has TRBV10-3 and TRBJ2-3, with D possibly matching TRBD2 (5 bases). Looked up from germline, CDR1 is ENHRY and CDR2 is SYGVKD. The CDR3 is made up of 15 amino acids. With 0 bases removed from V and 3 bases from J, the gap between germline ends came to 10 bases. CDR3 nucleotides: TGTGCCATCAGTGAGTCTTCCACTAGAACAGATACGCAGTATTTT. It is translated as CAISESSTRTDTQYF.